This T cell receptor beta chain was recovered during a study of metastatic and nonmetastatic thyroid tumors. For the study at large: Repertoire data that came from the blood and tumor or nodule tissue of malignant and benign thyroid patients were compared. Overall study results and limits: Benign nodules were reported to have significantly lower TCR beta diversity than malignant thyroid tumors, in blood and tumor.

Germline CDR1 and CDR2: SGHAT and FQNNGV. V lost 1 base and J 11 bases, leaving 20 bases between the germline ends. The CDR3 loop spans 15 amino acids. In the source study's methods: CDR3 differences across clinicopathological groups were used to build a distant-metastasis classifier for papillary thyroid cancer. TCRdb recomputed clones from the PCR reads via MiXCR. TCRdb, not the original authors, processed these V and J calls. The sample records about 4,100 clones, about 32% being singletons. Treatment of any kind had been given to no patient before thyroid surgery. For this clone: Its antigen remains unidentified.

This chain uses TRBV11-2 with TRBJ1-1, with a tentative D call TRBD1 (6 bases). The origin of this receptor is a male donor with papillary thyroid cancer or a benign thyroid nodule (not recorded which). Some clones in this sample may be carry-over from other donors' samples. Sequenced input: adjacent normal tissue. The CDR3 DNA is TGTGCCAGCAGCTTAGTACGCAGGGGAAAACTACAGGCTTTCTTT. It is translated as CASSLVRRGKLQAFF.